Each of the 27 T cell receptor beta chains below was sequenced from the same sample in a study of response to subunit inactivated influenza vaccine. TCRdb itself ran the RT-PCR reads through MiXCR, one entry per CDR3 protein. This sample has roughly 500,000 distinct CDR3 sequences, with roughly 23% found just once. The sequences come from CD4+ T cells sorted from PBMCs, collected 5 to 6 days after vaccination. The receptors come from a man aged 50 to 59 who received an inactivated influenza vaccine.

This clonotype turned up a few times. V gene TRBV28 combines with J gene TRBJ2-7; no clear D gene. Per germline, CDR1 MDHEN and CDR2 SYDVKM. The CDR3 totals 12 residues. V shed 8 bases and J shed 2 bases, with 10 bases lying between them. The CDR3 nucleotides read TGTGCCAGCGAGACGGGTACCTACGAGCAGTACTTC. Translated, it gives CASETGTYEQYF. The entire variable domain, with the rest obtained from reference TRBV28 and TRBJ2-7, is as follows: DVKVTQSSRYLVKRTGEKVFLECVQDMDHENMFWYRQDPGLGLRLIYFSYDVKMKEKGDIPEGYSVSREKKERFSLILESASTNQTSMYLCASETGTYEQYFGPGTRLTVT.

This clonotype was seen only a few times. CDR3 region: CASRQAGRTNTGELFF. The CDR3 DNA reads as TGTGCCAGCAGACAAGCAGGGCGAACGAACACCGGGGAGCTGTTTTTT. V and J are TRBV7-8 and TRBJ2-2; perhaps TRBD1 as D (5 bases). The CDR3 is 16 amino acids. CDR1 SGHVS and CDR2 FQNEAQ come from the germline V gene. Trimming removed 6 bases from V and 0 bases from J, with 14 bases in between. Variable domain in full (rest from reference TRBV7-8 and TRBJ2-2): GAGVSQSPRYKVAKRGQDVALRCDPISGHVSLFWYQQALGQGPEFLTYFQNEAQLDKSGLPSDRFFAERPEGSVSTLKIQRTQQEDSAVYLCASRQAGRTNTGELFFGEGSRLTVL.

This sequence joins TRBV12-3 or TRBV12-4 and TRBJ2-1, with 8 bases aligning to TRBD2. J gave up 3 bases and V 5 bases, and 6 bases lay outside the gene matches. The CDR3 covers 15 residues. CDR3 coding DNA: TGTGCCAGCAGTCCACCCGGGACTAGCTACAATGAGCAGTTCTTC. It specifies CASSPPGTSYNEQFF.

This clonotype has more than one count but fewer than ten. The J gene is TRBJ1-1, the V gene TRBV29-1; D unclear. CDR1 is SQVTM and CDR2 is ANQGSEA in the germline V gene. The germline V and J ends were trimmed by 5 bases and 3 bases, with 7 bases remaining between them. This CDR3 is 11 amino acids long. The CDR3 DNA sequence: TGCAGCGTTCTCGAGGACACTGAAGCTTTCTTT. It yields the protein CSVLEDTEAFF.

The chain has TRBV20-1 and TRBJ1-5; maybe TRBD1 (5 bases). The germline V gene has CDR1 DFQATT and CDR2 SNEGSKA (reference sequence). V gave up 3 bases and J gave up 4 bases, with 10 bases separating them. This CDR3 contains 13 residues. The CDR3 region has the DNA TGCAGTGCTAGGAACGGGGGTAATCAGCCCCAGCATTTT. It encodes CSARNGGNQPQHF.

V gene TRBV5-1 combines with J gene TRBJ2-7, with 8 bases matching TRBD2. The V gene's germline CDR1 is SGHRS and CDR2 YFSETQ. There are 15 residues in the CDR3. Trimming at V came to 4 bases and at J to 4 bases, leaving 10 bases not matched to a gene. In DNA, the CDR3 is TGCGCCAGCAGCCCTGCCGGGGGGGGCATTTACGAGCAGTACTTC. This sequence encodes CASSPAGGGIYEQYF.

The V gene is TRBV5-5, the J gene TRBJ1-1; D unclear. CDR1 is SGHKS and CDR2 is YYEKEE in the germline V gene (reference sequence). CDR3 length: 11 residues. V was pared by 3 bases and J by 3 bases, with 3 bases between. For the CDR3, the DNA is TGTGCCAGCAGCTCGGACACTGAAGCTTTCTTT. This sequence encodes CASSSDTEAFF. Drawing the rest from reference TRBV5-5 and TRBJ1-1, the complete variable domain is DAGVTQSPTHLIKTRGQQVTLRCSPISGHKSVSWYQQVLGQGPQFIFQYYEKEERGRGNFPDRFSARQFPNYSSELNVNALLLGDSALYLCASSSDTEAFFGQGTRLTVV.

This clonotype has more than one count but fewer than ten. CDR3 in DNA: TGTGCCAGCAGAGACGGACGGAGCTCCTATAATTCACCCCTCCACTTT. Its translation: CASRDGRSSYNSPLHF. V usage is TRBV6-2 or TRBV6-3 and J usage is TRBJ1-6, with D uncertain. With 6 bases removed from V and 0 bases from J, the gap between germline ends came to 12 bases. Germline CDR1 is MNHEY and CDR2 is SVGEGT. The CDR3 is 16 amino acids.

V and J are TRBV7-3 and TRBJ2-6, with D possibly being TRBD1 or TRBD2 (6 bases each). Looked up from germline, CDR1 is SGHTA and CDR2 is FQGTGA. The V and J ends lost 5 bases and 4 bases respectively, with 12 bases between them. This CDR3 contains 15 residues. CDR3 loop: CASSPRGRGANVLTF. Here the CDR3 DNA reads TGTGCCAGCAGCCCTAGGGGGAGGGGGGCCAACGTCCTGACTTTC.

The J gene is TRBJ1-2, the V gene TRBV15; D remains unclear. Germline V gene sequence: CDR1 LNHNV, CDR2 YYDKDF (reference sequence). The V end was cut by 1 base, the J end by 1 base, with 10 bases between. There are 15 residues in the CDR3. In DNA form, the CDR3 reads TGTGCCACCAGCAGAGGCCATGTCAGTAACTATGGCTACACCTTC. It is translated as CATSRGHVSNYGYTF.

The rearrangement links TRBV7-9 to TRBJ1-2; D possibly corresponds to TRBD1 (6 bases). The germline V gene has CDR1 SEHNR and CDR2 FQNEAQ (reference sequence). The CDR3 runs to 13 residues. V was clipped by 5 bases and J by 2 bases, with 9 bases between them. CDR3 DNA: TGTGCCAGCAGCCACACAGGGAACTATGGCTACACCTTC. This sequence encodes CASSHTGNYGYTF.

The rearrangement joins TRBV29-1 to TRBJ2-7; no clear D gene. The ends were cut back, 0 bases at V and 2 bases at J, with 8 bases in the middle. The V gene's germline CDR1 is SQVTM and CDR2 ANQGSEA. The CDR3 length is 13 residues. CDR3 DNA: TGCAGCGTTGAAGATCAGGACCCCTACGAGCAGTACTTC. Translating it yields CSVEDQDPYEQYF.

Points on this clonotype: The junction shows a germline mismatch at one end, possibly a read error. The gene calls are TRBV12-3 or TRBV12-4 and TRBJ1-3; D call uncertain. This CDR3 region has 12 residues. This CDR3 is CASSINRNTVYF. The CDR3 nucleotides are TGTGCCAGCAGTATAAACCGAAACACCGTATATTTT.

This sequence joins TRBV6-2 or TRBV6-3 and TRBJ2-1, with D possibly TRBD2 on 7 matching bases. The V end was cut by 0 bases, the J end by 9 bases, with 15 bases between. The germline V gene encodes CDR1 MNHEY and CDR2 SVGEGT. This CDR3 region has 15 residues. The CDR3 spells CASSYSAGAGSEQFF. The CDR3 bases are TGTGCCAGCAGTTACTCGGCGGGGGCCGGGAGTGAGCAGTTCTTC.

The V gene is TRBV20-1, the J gene TRBJ2-5, with a possible D match to TRBD1 (5 bases). Between the trimmed V and J ends, which lost 5 bases and 5 bases, there was a span of 15 bases. The CDR3 has 13 residues. Germline CDR1 reads DFQATT; CDR2 reads SNEGSKA (reference sequence). The CDR3, as DNA: TGCAGTGCTGAGGTTGCAGGGTTGGAGACCCAGTACTTC. As protein: CSAEVAGLETQYF.

V usage is TRBV28 and J usage is TRBJ2-7, with 7 bases identical to TRBD1. This CDR3 contains 15 residues. CDR1 is MDHEN and CDR2 is SYDVKM in the germline V gene. Trimming cost V 7 bases and J 0 bases; bases outside gene matches: 9. The CDR3 loop reads CASTLQGPNSYEQYF. Written as DNA, the CDR3 is TGTGCCAGCACCCTACAGGGGCCTAACTCCTACGAGCAGTACTTC.

This sequence joins TRBV20-1 and TRBJ2-7, with 12 bases identical to TRBD2. With 6 bases clipped from V and 5 bases from J, the junction kept 5 bases outside the gene matches. The V gene's germline CDR1 is DFQATT and CDR2 SNEGSKA (reference sequence). CDR3 length: 13 residues. The CDR3 spells CSAQASGGDEQYF. The DNA of the CDR3 is TGCAGTGCCCAAGCTAGCGGGGGGGACGAGCAGTACTTC.

This chain joins TRBV29-1 and TRBJ1-1; no reliable D call. V was cut by 3 bases and J by 4 bases, with 9 bases left in between. The CDR3 has 12 amino acids. Germline CDR1 reads SQVTM; CDR2 reads ANQGSEA. CDR3 sequence reads: CSVDSLGTEAFF. Here the CDR3 DNA reads TGCAGCGTTGACTCGCTCGGCACTGAAGCTTTCTTT.

The chain is built from TRBV9 and TRBJ2-7; D gene ambiguous. The CDR3 contains 14 residues. Deletions cut 3 bases from V and 7 bases from J, with 17 bases between. Germline V gene data show CDR1 as SGDLS and CDR2 as YYNGEE. The CDR3 DNA reads as TGTGCCAGCAGCGCGTCACCAGACCCGAGGGAGCAGTACTTC. Residues: CASSASPDPREQYF.

V and J are TRBV28 and TRBJ1-3; D unresolved. V lost 3 bases to trimming and J lost 8 bases, with 5 bases between them. Looked up from germline, CDR1 is MDHEN and CDR2 is SYDVKM. The CDR3 loop spans 11 amino acids. The CDR3 protein is CASSLRHTIYF. The DNA for the CDR3 is TGTGCCAGCAGTTTGAGGCACACCATATATTTT.

The J gene is TRBJ1-2, the V gene TRBV28, with a tentative D call TRBD1 (6 bases). Looked up from germline, CDR1 is MDHEN and CDR2 is SYDVKM. V was trimmed by 3 bases and J by 1 base, leaving 9 bases between them. This CDR3 region has 14 residues. The CDR3 is CASSFTGRNYGYTF. The CDR3 nucleotides read TGTGCCAGCAGTTTTACAGGGCGTAACTATGGCTACACCTTC.

The chain links TRBV5-1 to TRBJ2-3; tentatively, D is TRBD1 (6 bases). Germline-derived CDR1 and CDR2 are SGHRS and YFSETQ. The CDR3 spans 15 residues. V was pared by 4 bases and J by 5 bases, with 17 bases between. The CDR3 coding sequence is TGCGCCAGCAGCGCACGGACAGTGAGGGGAGATACGCAGTATTTT. Its translation is CASSARTVRGDTQYF.

This clonotype was observed a handful of times. The rearrangement uses TRBV20-1 and TRBJ1-6; no firm D call. Trimming removed 5 bases from V and 7 bases from J, with 12 bases in between. Per germline, CDR1 DFQATT and CDR2 SNEGSKA (reference sequence). The length of the CDR3 is 13 residues. In DNA form, the CDR3 reads TGCAGTGCTTCGCCGGAATCAAATTCACCCCTCCACTTT. Translated, it gives CSASPESNSPLHF.

The sample holds a few counts of this clonotype. J is TRBJ1-4 and V is TRBV18, with 7 bases that match TRBD1. CDR3 length: 14 residues. V trimming: 4 bases; J trimming: 3 bases; junction bases outside the gene matches: 2. Germline V gene sequence: CDR1 KGHSH, CDR2 LQKENI. The CDR3 is CASSRDRSNEKLFF. The CDR3 nucleotides are TGTGCCAGCTCACGGGACAGATCTAATGAAAAACTGTTTTTT. The whole variable domain, filled in from reference TRBV18 and TRBJ1-4, reads NAGVMQNPRHLVRRRGQEARLRCSPMKGHSHVYWYRQLPEEGLKFMVYLQKENIIDESGMPKERFSAEFPKEGPSILRIQQVVRGDSAAYFCASSRDRSNEKLFFGSGTQLSVL.

This clonotype has a handful of counts. This chain joins TRBV20-1 and TRBJ1-1; maybe TRBD1 (5 bases). The CDR3 covers 13 residues. V lost 3 bases and J 8 bases, leaving 16 bases between the germline ends. In germline, CDR1 is DFQATT, CDR2 SNEGSKA (reference sequence). The DNA of the CDR3 is TGCAGTGCTAGTGTCCAGGGTGGCAGAGAAGCTTTCTTT. It translates to CSASVQGGREAFF.

The chain links TRBV20-1 to TRBJ2-1; D may be TRBD1 (5 bases). V lost 6 bases, J lost 7 bases, and 22 bases lay in between. The CDR3 has 15 residues. The V gene's germline CDR1 is DFQATT and CDR2 SNEGSKA (reference sequence). The CDR3: CSAPAGPGLGNEQFF. The CDR3 nucleotides are TGCAGTGCGCCAGCCGGTCCAGGGCTAGGAAATGAGCAGTTCTTC.

The CDR3 spells CASSLTGTGSNEQYF. The CDR3 DNA reads TGTGCCAGCAGTTTGACAGGGACAGGGTCCAACGAGCAGTACTTC. The rearrangement uses TRBV12-3 or TRBV12-4 and TRBJ2-7, with 9 nucleotides matching TRBD1. V lost 3 bases, J lost 5 bases, and 8 bases stayed unmatched. The CDR3 runs 15 residues.